Shown below are 27 T cell receptor beta chains from a single sample sequenced in a study of blood T cell repertoires in COVID-19. Sequencing was performed with immunoSEQ multiplex PCR; in TCRdb, only in-frame clones are kept and a portion is missing. The sample lists over 150,000 clones, around four fifths occurring once. Sequencing was done on a sample of peripheral blood. These receptors all stem from a man in his sixties or seventies with acute or convalescent COVID-19.

This clone was observed a handful of times. The chain links TRBV2 to TRBJ1-2; D perhaps matches TRBD1 (5 bases). The CDR3 contains 12 residues. With 8 bases removed from V and 0 bases from J, the gap between germline ends came to 7 bases. CDR1 and CDR2 (germline): SNHLY, FYNNEI. The DNA of the CDR3 is TGTGCCAGCGGACAAGCTAACTATGGCTACACCTTC. Translated, it gives CASGQANYGYTF.

The chain employs TRBV6-2 or TRBV6-3 and TRBJ2-7; possibly TRBD1 for D (5 bases). Trimming stripped 4 bases from V and 2 bases from J, with 12 bases between. CDR1 and CDR2 from the germline V gene are MNHEY and SVGEGT. The CDR3 has 14 amino acids. CDR3 region: CASSSGGATYEQYF. CDR3 nucleotides: TGTGCCAGCAGTTCCGGTGGGGCCACCTACGAGCAGTACTTC.

This chain connects TRBV7-2 to TRBJ2-1; 10 bases map to TRBD2. Unmatched junction bases numbered 8, after V lost 3 bases and J lost 9 bases. This CDR3 has 15 residues. The germline V gene has CDR1 SGHTA and CDR2 FQGNSA. The CDR3 DNA reads TGTGCCAGCAGCTTGGCTAGCGGGAGAGGAGGTGAGCAGTTCTTC. Amino acids: CASSLASGRGGEQFF.

The rearrangement uses TRBV19 and TRBJ1-2; 7 bases agree with TRBD1. CDR1 is LNHDA and CDR2 is SQIVND in the germline V gene (reference sequence). Losses at the gene ends were 6 bases for V and 4 bases for J; bases not matched to a gene: 11. This CDR3 is built from 15 residues. CDR3 amino acids: CASRLNRGRLYGYTF. CDR3 DNA: TGTGCCAGTAGGTTGAACAGGGGCCGCCTCTATGGCTACACCTTC.

Here the CDR3 reads CASSTGLAGYNEQFF. DNA for the CDR3: TGTGCCAGCAGCACCGGACTAGCGGGGTACAATGAGCAGTTCTTC. The genes are TRBV5-8 and TRBJ2-1; 12 nucleotides align to TRBD2. Germline trimming cut 4 bases from V and 4 bases from J; bases unmatched to any gene: 3. This CDR3 spans 15 amino acids. The germline V gene encodes CDR1 SGHTS and CDR2 YDEGEE.

The chain employs TRBV5-1 and TRBJ2-3, with D unclear. The CDR3 has 20 residues. Trimming took off 4 bases at V and 2 bases at J, with 29 bases between the two ends. Germline V CDR1 and CDR2: SGHRS, YFSETQ. In nucleotides, the CDR3 is TGCGCCAGCAGCCCCTGGTTTGACCCGAGTCCCCGAGGAATCACAGATACGCAGTATTTT. This gives the protein CASSPWFDPSPRGITDTQYF.

The V gene is TRBV27, the J gene TRBJ2-7; tentatively, D is TRBD2 (6 bases). Germline V gene data show CDR1 as MNHEY and CDR2 as SMNVEV (reference sequence). V shed 7 bases and J shed 7 bases, with 17 bases lying between them. This CDR3 region has 13 residues. This chain's CDR3 is CASNLGGMGEQYF. The CDR3 DNA reads as TGTGCCAGCAATCTTGGCGGGATGGGGGAGCAGTACTTC.

V gene TRBV30 combines with J gene TRBJ2-7; 10 bases are a match to TRBD2. CDR3 length: 14 residues. The germline V gene has CDR1 GTSNPN and CDR2 SVGIG (reference sequence). Trimming took 3 bases from V and 7 from J; bases not matched to a gene: 9. The DNA of the CDR3 is TGTGCCTGGAGCAGGGGGTCTAGCGGGAGAGAGCAGTACTTC. It yields the protein CAWSRGSSGREQYF. Based on the CDR3 plus reference TRBV30 and TRBJ2-7, the full variable domain is SQTIHQWPATLVQPVGSPLSLECTVEGTSNPNLYWYRQAAGRGLQLLFYSVGIGQISSEVPQNLSASRPQDRQFILSSKKLLLSDSGFYLCAWSRGSSGREQYFGPGTRLTVT.

This chain connects TRBV10-3 to TRBJ1-6; TRBD1 matches at 9 bases. The CDR3 is 16 amino acids. Trimming at V came to 6 bases and at J to 7 bases, leaving 10 bases not matched to a gene. Per germline, CDR1 ENHRY and CDR2 SYGVKD. CDR3 sequence reads: CAIRRTGDNGNSPLHF. The CDR3 DNA is TGTGCCATCAGGAGGACAGGGGATAACGGAAATTCACCCCTCCACTTT.

The chain links TRBV6-2 or TRBV6-3 to TRBJ2-7; 7 bases fit TRBD1. The CDR3 runs to 14 residues. Germline lookup yields CDR1 MNHEY and CDR2 SVGEGT. J gave up 0 bases and V 5 bases, and 4 bases lay outside the gene matches. The CDR3 DNA is TGTGCCAGCAGTGACAGGGTCGGCTCCTACGAGCAGTACTTC. Translated: CASSDRVGSYEQYF.

The V call is TRBV14, the J call TRBJ1-4, with D unresolved. Trimming cost V 1 base and J 0 bases, with 6 bases left between them. Germline V gives CDR1 SGHDN, CDR2 FVKESK. The CDR3 length is 15 residues. The CDR3 DNA is TGTGCCAGCAGCCAAGGCAGCGCAACTAATGAAAAACTGTTTTTT. Translating it yields CASSQGSATNEKLFF.

The rearrangement uses TRBV27 and TRBJ1-1; D is perhaps TRBD1 (6 bases). The length of the CDR3 is 16 residues. V shed 5 bases and J shed 1 base, with 17 bases lying between them. Germline V gene lookup returns CDR1 MNHEY and CDR2 SMNVEV (reference sequence). The CDR3 nucleotides read TGTGCCAGCAGTCAGCGCTACAGGGCTCAGAACACTGAAGCTTTCTTT. Translating gives CASSQRYRAQNTEAFF.

V is TRBV6-2 or TRBV6-3 and J is TRBJ2-5, with D maybe TRBD1 (5 bases). The germline CDR1 and CDR2 sequences are MNHEY and SVGEGT. The V gene lost 1 base and the J gene lost 5 bases, with 14 bases spanning the gap. This CDR3 has 15 residues. CDR3 in DNA: TGTGCCAGCAGTTACTACCGAGACCCAGGGGAGACCCAGTACTTC. Its translation is CASSYYRDPGETQYF.

This clone was recorded a few times. The chain links TRBV6-5 to TRBJ1-4, with 7 bases identical to TRBD1. CDR3 length: 13 amino acids. V was pared by 5 bases and J by 7 bases, with 4 bases of the junction left unmatched. The germline V gene encodes CDR1 MNHEY and CDR2 SVGAGI. CDR3 residues: CASSTGQLEKLFF. The CDR3 region has the DNA TGTGCCAGCAGTACGGGACAGCTTGAAAAACTGTTTTTT.

This chain links TRBV3-1 (or the pseudogene TRBV3-2) with TRBJ2-2; the D is unclear. The CDR3 consists of 11 residues. The V gene's germline CDR1 is LGHDT and CDR2 YNNKEL (reference sequence). Trimming pared 10 bases from V and 6 bases from J, leaving 9 bases between. CDR3 sequence reads: CATIGAGELFF. The CDR3 coding sequence is TGTGCCACGATCGGTGCCGGGGAGCTGTTTTTT.

This rearrangement joins TRBV6-5 to TRBJ1-1; D is undetermined. The CDR3 totals 11 residues. Germline lookup yields CDR1 MNHEY and CDR2 SVGAGI. The V end lost 7 bases, the J end lost 4 bases, and 7 bases lay between the germline ends. The DNA of the CDR3 is TGTGCCAGCACTAGGATCACTGAAGCTTTCTTT. This gives the protein CASTRITEAFF.

This clone was counted between two and nine times. The chain uses TRBV6-5 and TRBJ1-5, with D hard to call. The CDR3 runs to 13 residues. Germline V gene sequence: CDR1 MNHEY, CDR2 SVGAGI. The germline V and J ends were trimmed by 2 bases and 4 bases, with 6 bases remaining between them. The CDR3 nucleotides are TGTGCCAGCAGTTACACAATAAATCAGCCCCAGCATTTT. Amino acids: CASSYTINQPQHF.

This sequence joins TRBV20-1 and TRBJ1-2, with D unclear. Trimming left V 3 bases short and J 8 bases short, with 16 bases between. The CDR3 covers 13 residues. The germline CDR1 and CDR2 sequences are DFQATT and SNEGSKA (reference sequence). The CDR3 here is CSASVTVRGGYTF. Here the CDR3 DNA reads TGCAGTGCTAGTGTCACAGTTCGGGGAGGCTACACCTTC.

This chain links TRBV5-1 with TRBJ2-7; TRBD2 matches at 7 bases. The germline gives CDR1 SGHRS, CDR2 YFSETQ. This CDR3 has 17 residues. After removal of 2 bases from V and 0 bases from J, the junction contained 11 bases not matched to a gene. The CDR3 protein is CASSFGHLAVISYEQYF. CDR3 nucleotides: TGCGCCAGCAGCTTCGGCCACCTAGCGGTAATCTCCTACGAGCAGTACTTC.

The chain carries TRBV4-3 and TRBJ2-1; 14 bases line up with TRBD2. CDR1 LGHNA and CDR2 YSLEER come from the germline V gene. The CDR3 loop spans 16 amino acids. V gave up 4 bases and J gave up 8 bases; unmatched junction bases: 7. CDR3 DNA sequence: TGCGCCAGCAGCCGCCTCACGGGACTAGCGGGAGATGAGCAGTTCTTC. This gives the protein CASSRLTGLAGDEQFF.

The chain employs TRBV3-1 (or the pseudogene TRBV3-2) and TRBJ1-1; 7 bases match TRBD1. CDR3 length: 15 residues. Germline lookup yields CDR1 LGHDT and CDR2 YNNKEL (reference sequence). The junction had 6 bases not matched to a gene; V was cut back by 2 bases and J by 3 bases. CDR3 nucleotide sequence: TGTGCCAGCAGCCAATCACAGGGGAAGGACACTGAAGCTTTCTTT. Amino acid sequence: CASSQSQGKDTEAFF.

CDR3 amino acids: CASSLAAGIETQYF. In nucleotides, the CDR3 is TGTGCCAGCAGCTTGGCGGCAGGGATAGAGACCCAGTACTTC. The chain joins TRBV5-4 to TRBJ2-5, with D perhaps matching TRBD1 (5 bases). Germline loops: CDR1 SGHNT, CDR2 YYREEE (reference sequence). Trimming shortened V by 0 bases and J by 4 bases, and 10 bases separated the two germline ends. The CDR3 has 14 amino acids.

The chain is built from TRBV19 and TRBJ1-5; 8 positions agree with TRBD1. With V trimmed by 6 bases and J by 2 bases, 9 bases remained unmatched. The CDR3 has 16 amino acids. Germline CDR1 is LNHDA and CDR2 is SQIVND (reference sequence). CDR3 sequence (DNA): TGTGCCAGTAGGTTCGACAGGGGAATAGGCAATCAGCCCCAGCATTTT. It specifies CASRFDRGIGNQPQHF.

This clone turned up a few times. The V and J genes are TRBV13 and TRBJ2-7; perhaps TRBD1 as D (5 bases). Germline assignment: CDR1 PRHDT and CDR2 FYEKMQ (reference sequence). Trimming shortened V by 0 bases and J by 3 bases, and 6 bases separated the two germline ends. This CDR3 is built from 13 residues. In nucleotides, the CDR3 is TGTGCCAGCAGCTTAGGACAGGACTACGAGCAGTACTTC. Protein sequence: CASSLGQDYEQYF. Supplemented by reference TRBV13 and TRBJ2-7, the full variable domain reads AAGVIQSPRHLIKEKRETATLKCYPIPRHDTVYWYQQGPGQDPQFLISFYEKMQSDKGSIPDRFSAQQFSDYHSELNMSSLELGDSALYFCASSLGQDYEQYFGPGTRLTVT.

This clone was recorded a few times. The chain uses TRBV7-9 and TRBJ1-1; 8 positions match TRBD1. The germline V gene encodes CDR1 SEHNR and CDR2 FQNEAQ (reference sequence). The V and J ends lost 5 bases and 10 bases, in that order; junction bases with no gene match: 15. The CDR3 spans 15 residues. CDR3 nucleotide sequence: TGTGCCAGCAGCCACTCTACCGGGACAGGAGGCGGAGCTTTCTTT. Amino acids: CASSHSTGTGGGAFF.

This chain links TRBV6-1 with TRBJ2-7; 8 positions agree with TRBD2. J gave up 2 bases and V 3 bases, and 3 bases lay outside the gene matches. The germline V gene has CDR1 MNHNS and CDR2 SASEGT. There are 14 residues in the CDR3. This CDR3 reads CASSEGLGTYEQYF. The CDR3 bases are TGTGCCAGCAGTGAGGGACTAGGTACCTACGAGCAGTACTTC.

CDR3 region: CASSLGTGVQETQYF. The CDR3 DNA reads as TGCGCCAGCAGCTTAGGGACAGGGGTACAAGAGACCCAGTACTTC. The V call is TRBV5-1, the J call TRBJ2-5; TRBD1 aligns across 10 bases. The CDR3 consists of 15 residues. The germline CDR1 and CDR2 sequences are SGHRS and YFSETQ. The V segment lost 2 bases and the J segment 2 bases; nucleotides outside the gene matches: 3.